This is a list of T cell receptor beta chains from one sample in a study of response to subunit inactivated influenza vaccine. A single record per CDR3 protein comes from TCRdb applying MiXCR to the RT-PCR reads. The sample shows 530,000 or so distinct CDR3 sequences, approximately 12% of them seen only once. The sample in question was PBMCs from blood, obtained on the day of vaccination. These receptor sequences come from a middle-aged man who received an inactivated influenza vaccine. Each CDR3 is given with its conserved first and last residue. Fields, in order: clone size, J gene, CDR3 length, V gene, D gene, CDR3 protein, CDR3 DNA. A D gene is named only where the DNA matches it firmly. Some rows mark clone size as missing; the rest say once, few, many or name a class of expanded clone.

- | TRBJ2-7 | 14 | TRBV20-1 | - | CSAMGGRSGYEQYF | TGCAGTGCTATGGGCGGGCGTAGTGGGTACGAGCAGTACTTC
few | TRBJ1-6 | 14 | TRBV20-1 | - | CSARYPGAGSPLHF | TGCAGTGCTAGGTATCCGGGGGCGGGTTCACCCCTCCACTTT
few | TRBJ2-7 | 14 | TRBV11-2 | - | CASSFGGPHYEQYF | TGTGCCAGCAGCTTCGGCGGGCCTCACTACGAGCAGTACTTC
few | TRBJ1-1 | 15 | TRBV5-1 | TRBD1 | CASSDGTGMDTEAFF | TGCGCCAGCAGCGACGGGACAGGGATGGACACTGAAGCTTTCTTT
- | TRBJ2-7 | 17 | TRBV28 | - | CASSFVFGFHLNYEQYF | TGTGCCAGCAGTTTCGTTTTCGGGTTTCATCTTAACTACGAGCAGTACTTC
few | TRBJ2-1 | 14 | TRBV12-3/TRBV12-4 | - | CASTTWDGYNEQFF | TGTGCCAGCACGACGTGGGACGGATACAATGAGCAGTTCTTC
few | TRBJ2-7 | 14 | TRBV5-1 | - | CASSLVGQSYEQYF | TGCGCCAGCAGCTTGGTGGGACAATCCTACGAGCAGTACTTC
few | TRBJ2-1 | 14 | TRBV20-1 | - | CSAREVGLGNEQFF | TGCAGTGCTAGAGAGGTTGGTTTAGGCAATGAGCAGTTCTTC
- | TRBJ2-1 | 16 | TRBV5-1 | TRBD2 | CASSLGPSSGYNEQFF | TGCGCCAGCAGCTTGGGGCCGTCTAGCGGGTACAATGAGCAGTTCTTC
many | TRBJ2-5 | 16 | TRBV19 | - | CASSIWGRQIQETQYF | TGTGCCAGTAGTATCTGGGGTCGACAAATTCAAGAGACCCAGTACTTC